The 18 T cell receptor beta chains below come from one sample, sequenced in a study of regulatory T cells in long-lasting Graves disease. Investigators prepared the TCR beta libraries by applying iRepertoire HTBI primers and Arm-PCR of CDR3 regions. TCRdb re-analysed the multiplex PCR reads in MiXCR, keeping a single row per CDR3 protein. The sample shows approximately 540,000 distinct CDR3 sequences, 12% of them seen only once. Noted time point: newly diagnosed GD, antithyroid drugs for less than 3 months. Scientists built the TCR library using RNA that was extracted from PBMCs. These same data were also listed under a study on T cells in Graves' hyperthyroidism and ophthalmopathy.

Sample: peripheral blood mononuclear cells (PBMCs), taken at new diagnosis, from a patient treated with antithyroid drugs. Source of these receptors: a woman aged 30 to 39 with Graves disease.

This clonotype showed up many times. The genes are TRBV30 and TRBJ1-1; D uncertain. The V end lost 3 bases, the J end lost 5 bases, and 13 bases lay between the germline ends. CDR3 length: 13 amino acids. Germline CDR1 GTSNPN, CDR2 SVGIG (reference sequence). The CDR3 sequence: CAWRYRSYTEAFF. CDR3 DNA: TGTGCCTGGAGGTACCGATCTTATACTGAAGCTTTCTTT.

This clonotype was seen a handful of times. The V call is TRBV19, the J call TRBJ2-7; TRBD2 matches at 7 bases. CDR3 length equals 14 residues. Trimming at V came to 5 bases and at J to 6 bases, leaving 10 bases not matched to a gene. Germline V CDR1 and CDR2: LNHDA, SQIVND (reference sequence). The CDR3 coding sequence is TGTGCCAGTAGTTTACTAGCGCAAAGGAGCGAGCAGTACTTC. Translating it yields CASSLLAQRSEQYF.

This clonotype was found many times. A read error may account for a junction end that differs from germline. The chain is built from TRBV28 and TRBJ2-3, with D possibly matching TRBD1 (6 bases). This CDR3 comprises 15 residues. Germline assignment: CDR1 MDHEN and CDR2 SYDVKM. The CDR3 loop reads CASNLGGRGTDTQYF. CDR3 bases: TGTGCCAGCAATTTAGGGGGTCGCGGGACAGATACGCAGTATTTT.

The genes are TRBV7-3 and TRBJ2-7; D gene unclear. The CDR3 has 15 amino acids. Between the trimmed V and J ends, which lost 2 bases and 2 bases, there was a span of 13 bases. Germline CDR1 is SGHTA and CDR2 is FQGTGA. CDR3 bases: TGTGCCAGCAGCTTAGAATGGGTCGGTGCCTACGAGCAGTACTTC. The encoded protein is CASSLEWVGAYEQYF.

Concerning this clonotype itself: Just one base apart from a much larger clone, this may be a read error. This CDR3 is missing its conserved last phenylalanine or tryptophan, likely due to a read error. The chain links TRBV30 to TRBJ1-1; tentative D call: TRBD1 (5 bases). The CDR3 has 11 amino acids. The germline V and J ends were trimmed by 3 bases and 10 bases, with 12 bases remaining between them. Germline loops: CDR1 GTSNPN, CDR2 SVGIG (reference sequence). DNA of the CDR3: TGTGCCTGGAGCGTGGCGGACACAGCTTTCCTT. Protein sequence: CAWSVADTAFL.

The chain combines TRBV7-9 with TRBJ1-4, with no clear D. V shed 3 bases and J shed 0 bases, with 11 bases lying between them. Germline values: CDR1 SEHNR, CDR2 FQNEAQ (reference sequence). This CDR3 region has 16 residues. The CDR3 nucleotides read TGTGCCAGCAGCTTCGGAAGGGCTGCAACTAATGAAAAACTGTTTTTT. It specifies CASSFGRAATNEKLFF. Combining the CDR3 with reference TRBV7-9 and TRBJ1-4 gives the whole variable domain DTGVSQNPRHKITKRGQNVTFRCDPISEHNRLYWYRQTLGQGPEFLTYFQNEAQLEKSRLLSDRFSAERPKGSFSTLEIQRTEQGDSAMYLCASSFGRAATNEKLFFGSGTQLSVL.

There are many counts of this clonotype. The rearrangement links TRBV12-5 to TRBJ2-3; the D is unclear. The CDR3 is 12 residues long. Germline V CDR1 and CDR2: LGHNT, FRNRAP. V lost 6 bases to trimming and J lost 3 bases, with 7 bases between them. The CDR3 loop reads CASGRATDTQYF. CDR3 bases: TGTGCTAGTGGCCGAGCGACAGATACGCAGTATTTT.

The rearrangement joins TRBV5-1 to TRBJ2-5; no firm D call. CDR3 size: 14 residues. The germline V gene has CDR1 SGHRS and CDR2 YFSETQ. V was clipped by 9 bases and J by 1 base, with 16 bases between them. DNA for the CDR3: TGCGCCAAGAGACGCGAGGTCCCCCAAGAGACCCAGTACTTC. This translates into CAKRREVPQETQYF.

This clonotype was seen at least ten times. V is TRBV20-1 and J is TRBJ2-7; 12 bases agree with TRBD2. The V and J ends lost 0 bases and 1 base, in that order; junction bases with no gene match: 4. The CDR3 has 16 amino acids. Germline assignment: CDR1 DFQATT and CDR2 SNEGSKA (reference sequence). The DNA of the CDR3 is TGCAGTGCTAGAGATAGACTAGCGGGAGTGTCCTACGAGCAGTACTTC. It yields the protein CSARDRLAGVSYEQYF.

This clonotype was counted ten times or more. The chain has TRBV12-3 or TRBV12-4 and TRBJ2-4, with D perhaps assigned TRBD1 or TRBD2 (5 bases each). The ends were cut back, 5 bases at V and 1 base at J, with 18 bases in the middle. The CDR3 sequence is 17 residues long. CDR3 protein: CASSRSMGREAKNIQYF. CDR3 DNA sequence: TGTGCCAGCAGTCGATCTATGGGCAGGGAGGCCAAAAACATTCAGTACTTC.

This clonotype showed up many times. The chain combines TRBV11-3 with TRBJ2-2; possible D gene TRBD2, 6 bases. This CDR3 is built from 14 residues. Germline values: CDR1 SGHNT, CDR2 YENEEA. Trimming removed 5 bases from V and 6 bases from J, with 13 bases in between. CDR3 DNA sequence: TGTGCCAGCAGCCCCGTGTCGGGAGCCGGGGAGCTGTTTTTT. This gives the protein CASSPVSGAGELFF.

The rearrangement joins TRBV7-9 to TRBJ2-7; TRBD2 might be the D (6 bases). Germline V CDR1 and CDR2: SEHNR, FQNEAQ (reference sequence). V shed 4 bases and J shed 5 bases, with 18 bases lying between them. The CDR3 runs 15 residues. This CDR3 is CASSSSVWEDDEQYF. The CDR3 DNA is TGTGCCAGCAGCTCTTCAGTCTGGGAGGACGACGAGCAGTACTTC.

The rearrangement joins TRBV5-5 to TRBJ2-3, with 9 positions matching TRBD2. Germline CDR1 is SGHKS and CDR2 is YYEKEE (reference sequence). The CDR3 totals 19 residues. Germline trimming cut 1 base from V and 3 bases from J; bases unmatched to any gene: 15. The CDR3 reads CASSLPRQSGRWRTDTQYF. The CDR3 bases are TGTGCCAGCAGCTTGCCTAGGCAGAGCGGGAGGTGGAGAACAGATACGCAGTATTTT.

This clonotype was recorded at least ten times. The J gene is TRBJ2-3, the V gene TRBV2; D not certain. This CDR3 has 12 residues. Trimming took off 7 bases at V and 5 bases at J, with 10 bases between the two ends. From germline, CDR1 is SNHLY and CDR2 FYNNEI. Written as DNA, the CDR3 is TGTGCCAGCAAGGAGTTGGTAGATACGCAGTATTTT. It translates to CASKELVDTQYF.

This clonotype was observed a handful of times. The chain links TRBV7-9 to TRBJ1-2, with D perhaps matching TRBD1 (5 bases). V gave up 4 bases and J gave up 1 base, with 25 bases separating them. The CDR3 is 19 residues long. Germline V gene sequence: CDR1 SEHNR, CDR2 FQNEAQ (reference sequence). As DNA, the CDR3 is TGTGCCAGCAGCTCTACGATTTGGGACGGGGAGCATCTTAACTATGGCTACACCTTC. It specifies CASSSTIWDGEHLNYGYTF.

In its sample, this clonotype was seen many times. The rearrangement links TRBV11-3 to TRBJ2-7, with no clear D. The germline V gene has CDR1 SGHNT and CDR2 YENEEA. The V end was cut by 3 bases, the J end by 0 bases, with 18 bases between. This CDR3 region has 17 residues. CDR3 DNA sequence: TGTGCCAGCAGCTTTAGGACGGTCCGGATGGGCTCCTACGAGCAGTACTTC. Its translation is CASSFRTVRMGSYEQYF. The complete variable domain, with remaining parts taken from reference TRBV11-3 and TRBJ2-7, reads EAGVVQSPRYKIIEKKQPVAFWCNPISGHNTLYWYLQNLGQGPELLIRYENEEAVDDSQLPKDRFSAERLKGVDSTLKIQPAELGDSAVYLCASSFRTVRMGSYEQYFGPGTRLTVT.

This clonotype was observed at least ten times. The CDR3 DNA follows: TGTGCCATCAGTGAGTCGAATGGCTACACCTTC. It yields the protein CAISESNGYTF. J is TRBJ1-2 and V is TRBV10-3, with D unresolved. The CDR3 contains 11 residues. Germline CDR1 is ENHRY and CDR2 is SYGVKD. Trimming stripped 0 bases from V and 6 bases from J, with 2 bases between.

This clonotype appeared many times. The J gene is TRBJ2-1, the V gene TRBV20-1; TRBD2 matches 8 bases. CDR1 and CDR2 from the germline V gene are DFQATT and SNEGSKA (reference sequence). The V and J ends lost 6 bases and 8 bases, in that order; junction bases with no gene match: 6. This CDR3 is 12 amino acids long. CDR3 sequence: CSASGRSHEQFF. As DNA, the CDR3 is TGCAGTGCCAGCGGGAGATCGCATGAGCAGTTCTTC.